These 21 T cell receptor beta chains share one sample of origin, sequenced in a study of T cell responses to AZD1222 COVID-19 vaccine. TCRdb's copy holds only in-frame clones and misses some; the assay was immunoSEQ multiplex PCR. The table lists about 75,000 clones, around 87% of them singletons. The specimen comprised peripheral blood, sampled 28 days after the second AZD1222 dose. The receptor source for this set is an adult who received the AZD1222 COVID-19 vaccine.

This sequence joins TRBV19 and TRBJ2-7; weak D call: TRBD2 (7 bases). Between the trimmed V and J ends, which lost 5 bases and 5 bases, there was a span of 13 bases. The CDR3 consists of 13 residues. Germline-derived CDR1 and CDR2 are LNHDA and SQIVND (reference sequence). The CDR3 nucleotides read TGTGCCAGTAGTTCATCGGGGGGCCACGAGCAGTACTTC. This codes for CASSSSGGHEQYF. Combining the CDR3 with reference TRBV19 and TRBJ2-7 gives the whole variable domain DGGITQSPKYLFRKEGQNVTLSCEQNLNHDAMYWYRQDPGQGLRLIYYSQIVNDFQKGDIAEGYSVSREKKESFPLTVTSAQKNPTAFYLCASSSSGGHEQYFGPGTRLTVT.

V gene TRBV9 combines with J gene TRBJ1-3; 7 positions agree with TRBD1. There are 15 residues in the CDR3. V shed 5 bases, J shed 8 bases, and the junction held 13 bases outside the gene matches. Germline V lookup: CDR1 SGDLS, CDR2 YYNGEE. The CDR3 region has the DNA TGTGCCAGCAGTGCCCAGGGGGAGTATTGGGACACCATATATTTT. Residues: CASSAQGEYWDTIYF.

The chain employs TRBV5-6 and TRBJ2-2; no clear D gene. The CDR3 consists of 13 residues. Germline CDR1 SGHDT, CDR2 YYEEEE. Trimming pared 4 bases from V and 4 bases from J, leaving 8 bases between. CDR3 nucleotides: TGTGCCAGCAGCACGCGCCCCACCGGGGAGCTGTTTTTT. Encoded protein: CASSTRPTGELFF.

J is TRBJ1-6 and V is TRBV19; D gene ambiguous. Looked up from germline, CDR1 is LNHDA and CDR2 is SQIVND (reference sequence). V dropped 0 bases and J dropped 3 bases, with 12 bases sitting between them. The CDR3 is 17 residues long. The CDR3 spells CASSIDPSGFYNSPLHF. CDR3 DNA: TGTGCCAGTAGTATAGATCCGTCGGGCTTCTATAATTCACCCCTCCACTTT.

The chain recombines TRBV30 with TRBJ1-1; maybe TRBD1 (5 bases). The CDR3 loop spans 12 amino acids. Germline CDR1 reads GTSNPN; CDR2 reads SVGIG (reference sequence). V was trimmed by 8 bases and J by 4 bases, leaving 14 bases between them. The CDR3 coding sequence is TGTGCCCAGAGGGGAGGGTTCACTGAAGCTTTCTTT. This translates into CAQRGGFTEAFF.

J is TRBJ1-5 and V is TRBV5-5, with D uncertain. The V end was cut by 3 bases, the J end by 7 bases, with 17 bases between. The CDR3 sequence is 15 residues long. Germline V lookup: CDR1 SGHKS, CDR2 YYEKEE (reference sequence). For the CDR3, the DNA is TGTGCCAGCAGCTCCACTCAATACCCGGGGCAGCCCCAGCATTTT. It codes for CASSSTQYPGQPQHF.

The CDR3 protein is CSALTFYEQYF. The CDR3 coding sequence is TGCAGTGCCCTTACCTTCTACGAGCAGTACTTC. The chain has TRBV20-1 and TRBJ2-7; no clear D. Trimming removed 6 bases at V and 3 bases at J, with 9 bases between. The germline V gene has CDR1 DFQATT and CDR2 SNEGSKA (reference sequence). There are 11 residues in the CDR3.

The chain joins TRBV2 to TRBJ1-5; TRBD1 might be the D (5 bases). Deletions cut 5 bases from V and 5 bases from J, with 13 bases between. The germline gives CDR1 SNHLY, CDR2 FYNNEI. The CDR3 spans 14 residues. The CDR3 bases are TGTGCCAGCAGTCGTGAGGGGCAGGATCAGCCCCAGCATTTT. Translated, it gives CASSREGQDQPQHF.

The rearrangement joins TRBV6-5 to TRBJ2-7; 8 nucleotides agree with TRBD1. The CDR3 runs to 16 residues. Germline assignment: CDR1 MNHEY and CDR2 SVGAGI. The trim removed 1 base at V and 7 bases at J, leaving 12 bases unmatched. The CDR3 loop is CASSYYPGTGSREQYF. CDR3 nucleotide sequence: TGTGCCAGCAGTTACTACCCTGGGACAGGTTCGAGGGAGCAGTACTTC.

The chain uses TRBV5-1 and TRBJ1-1; D not resolved. V gave up 1 base and J gave up 0 bases, with 4 bases separating them. Germline V CDR1 and CDR2: SGHRS, YFSETQ. The CDR3 is 13 residues long. In DNA, the CDR3 is TGCGCCAGCAGCTTGCTGATGAACACTGAAGCTTTCTTT. Encoded protein: CASSLLMNTEAFF.

The gene calls are TRBV6-1 and TRBJ2-1; D is possibly TRBD2 (7 bases). Trimming took off 3 bases at V and 2 bases at J, with 11 bases between the two ends. CDR3 size: 15 residues. Germline values: CDR1 MNHNS, CDR2 SASEGT. The CDR3 region has the DNA TGTGCCAGCAGTGAGGGGGGGGCCCCCTACAATGAGCAGTTCTTC. Protein product: CASSEGGAPYNEQFF.

The chain is built from TRBV28 and TRBJ1-5; no clear D gene. Trimming took off 6 bases at V and 4 bases at J, with 7 bases between the two ends. This CDR3 has 12 residues. CDR1 is MDHEN and CDR2 is SYDVKM in the germline V gene. CDR3 region: CASRVPNQPQHF. The CDR3 nucleotides read TGTGCCAGCAGGGTTCCGAATCAGCCCCAGCATTTT.

The V and J genes are TRBV28 and TRBJ2-5; 7 nucleotides agree with TRBD1. The germline V gene has CDR1 MDHEN and CDR2 SYDVKM. With V trimmed by 7 bases and J by 5 bases, 10 bases remained unmatched. This CDR3 has 14 amino acids. This CDR3 is CASMPQGGLETQYF. The DNA of the CDR3 is TGTGCCAGCATGCCCCAAGGGGGCCTGGAGACCCAGTACTTC.

The rearrangement uses TRBV2 and TRBJ1-5; D is undetermined. Trimming pared 1 base from V and 6 bases from J, leaving 10 bases between. The CDR3 is 14 amino acids. Germline lookup yields CDR1 SNHLY and CDR2 FYNNEI. The CDR3 is CASSEGSGTQPQHF. The CDR3 DNA sequence: TGTGCCAGCAGTGAAGGTTCGGGAACTCAGCCCCAGCATTTT.

The rearrangement joins TRBV29-1 to TRBJ1-3; D gene unclear. Trimming cost V 3 bases and J 4 bases, with 7 bases left between them. Germline V gene data show CDR1 as SQVTM and CDR2 as ANQGSEA. This CDR3 is 12 amino acids long. The CDR3 DNA follows: TGCAGCGTTGAGTCCTCAGGAAACACCATATATTTT. This codes for CSVESSGNTIYF.

The V call is TRBV14, the J call TRBJ1-1; D gene ambiguous. CDR3 length: 14 residues. Trimming took off 4 bases at V and 5 bases at J, with 14 bases between the two ends. Germline values: CDR1 SGHDN, CDR2 FVKESK. CDR3 sequence: CASSPWLGQTEAFF. CDR3 nucleotide sequence: TGTGCCAGCAGCCCCTGGCTCGGGCAGACTGAAGCTTTCTTT.

The table lists this clone with a few counts. Other DNA sequences in the sample encode the same CDR3. The V and J genes are TRBV19 and TRBJ2-6; no firm D call. The CDR3 loop spans 15 amino acids. Trimming stripped 0 bases from V and 1 base from J, with 4 bases between. The V gene's germline CDR1 is LNHDA and CDR2 SQIVND (reference sequence). In DNA form, the CDR3 reads TGTGCCAGTAGTATAGAACGTTCTGGGGCCAACGTCCTGACTTTC. Protein: CASSIERSGANVLTF.

This sequence joins TRBV4-1 and TRBJ1-4, with TRBD1 as a possible D gene (5 bases). Germline V gives CDR1 MGHRA, CDR2 YSYEKL. V dropped 1 base and J dropped 8 bases, with 14 bases sitting between them. The CDR3 sequence is 15 residues long. In DNA form, the CDR3 reads TGCGCCAGCAGCCAAGTTGGGCAGGGTTTGGAAAAACTGTTTTTT. Protein: CASSQVGQGLEKLFF.

The chain is built from TRBV11-2 and TRBJ1-6, with 7 bases that match TRBD1. The CDR3 length is 15 residues. With V trimmed by 2 bases and J by 6 bases, 4 bases remained unmatched. Germline V gene sequence: CDR1 SGHAT, CDR2 FQNNGV. Here the CDR3 reads CASSLYRGRNSPLHF. CDR3 coding DNA: TGTGCCAGCAGCTTATACAGGGGCCGTAATTCACCCCTCCACTTT.

The genes are TRBV12-5 and TRBJ1-5; D is undetermined. CDR3 length: 12 amino acids. V lost 8 bases and J lost 5, with 10 bases in between. Germline V gives CDR1 LGHNT, CDR2 FRNRAP. The CDR3 loop reads CASSDSDQPQHF. The CDR3 region has the DNA TGTGCTAGTTCGGATAGTGATCAGCCCCAGCATTTT.

CDR3 nucleotides: TGTGCCAGCAGCCCGCAGGCCTCTGACTATGGCTACACCTTC. This translates into CASSPQASDYGYTF. The chain has TRBV9 and TRBJ1-2; D ambiguous. CDR1 is SGDLS and CDR2 is YYNGEE in the germline V gene. V was pared by 4 bases and J by 3 bases, with 13 bases between. The CDR3 is 14 residues long. Full variable domain (outside the CDR3, taken from reference TRBV9 and TRBJ1-2): DSGVTQTPKHLITATGQRVTLRCSPRSGDLSVYWYQQSLDQGLQFLIQYYNGEERAKGNILERFSAQQFPDLHSELNLSSLELGDSALYFCASSPQASDYGYTFGSGTRLTVV.